These 27 T cell receptor beta chains came from one sample sequenced in a study of graft-versus-host responses after intestinal transplantation. Libraries were prepared by immunoSEQ multiplex PCR; TCRdb keeps only in-frame clonotypes and omits some of them. The sample yields about 120,000 clones, just over 90% seen once. The antigens for these receptors are not known. Sample: unstimulated CD4+ T cells sorted from spleen or lymph node cells, taken before intestinal transplant. The receptors shown here come from a human donor who received an intestinal transplant.

This clone showed up just once. The genes are TRBV5-1 and TRBJ1-1; unclear D gene. The germline V gene has CDR1 SGHRS and CDR2 YFSETQ. CDR3 length: 14 residues. V lost 0 bases, J lost 3 bases, and 9 bases lay in between. In nucleotides, the CDR3 is TGCGCCAGCAGCTTGGAGCCCAGGTACACTGAAGCTTTCTTT. The encoded protein is CASSLEPRYTEAFF.

V gene TRBV30 combines with J gene TRBJ1-6, with D possibly being TRBD1 (5 bases). V lost 0 bases and J lost 9, with 15 bases in between. The CDR3 loop spans 15 amino acids. The germline CDR1 and CDR2 sequences are GTSNPN and SVGIG (reference sequence). The CDR3 bases are TGTGCCTGGAGTGTATTAACAGGTCGCCGTTCACCCCTCCACTTT. It specifies CAWSVLTGRRSPLHF.

This sequence joins TRBV19 and TRBJ1-2; possible D gene TRBD1, 5 bases. The V gene's germline CDR1 is LNHDA and CDR2 SQIVND (reference sequence). The CDR3 covers 15 residues. V shed 5 bases and J shed 4 bases, with 17 bases lying between them. CDR3 in amino acids: CASSPLPGDFYGYTF. The DNA of the CDR3 is TGTGCCAGTAGTCCCCTTCCCGGGGACTTCTATGGCTACACCTTC.

The V gene is TRBV2, the J gene TRBJ2-1; 8 bases fit TRBD1. CDR1 and CDR2 (germline): SNHLY, FYNNEI. V gave up 4 bases and J gave up 7 bases; unmatched junction bases: 6. There are 14 residues in the CDR3. CDR3 nucleotide sequence: TGTGCCAGCAGTGCCGGGACAGGCACTAATGAGCAGTTCTTC. This translates into CASSAGTGTNEQFF.

The chain couples TRBV5-4 to TRBJ2-7, with 7 bases lining up with TRBD2. The CDR3 has 13 residues. Germline loops: CDR1 SGHNT, CDR2 YYREEE (reference sequence). Trimming removed 5 bases from V and 12 bases from J; junction bases left unmatched: 14. As DNA, the CDR3 is TGTGCCAGCAGTCGGGACTATGCCACACGTACGTACTTC. Its protein is CASSRDYATRTYF.

The CDR3 protein is CASSLFEDTQYF. Written as DNA, the CDR3 is TGCGCCAGCAGCTTATTCGAGGATACGCAGTATTTT. The gene calls are TRBV5-1 and TRBJ2-3; no clear D. The germline V gene encodes CDR1 SGHRS and CDR2 YFSETQ. V was shortened by 2 bases and J by 6 bases, with 7 bases between the two germline ends. This CDR3 has 12 amino acids.

The V call is TRBV4-2, the J call TRBJ2-1, with D unclear. The germline V gene encodes CDR1 LGHNA and CDR2 YNFKEQ. Trimming pared 0 bases from V and 1 base from J, leaving 7 bases between. CDR3 size: 15 residues. CDR3 loop: CASSQDVRSYNEQFF. The CDR3 bases are TGTGCCAGCAGCCAAGACGTGAGATCCTACAATGAGCAGTTCTTC.

V usage is TRBV19 and J usage is TRBJ1-1; possible D gene TRBD1, 5 bases. Trimming left V 5 bases short and J 0 bases short, with 19 bases between. Germline V gives CDR1 LNHDA, CDR2 SQIVND (reference sequence). The CDR3 extends over 17 amino acids. The CDR3, as DNA: TGTGCCAGTAGTTTCCTTCAAGGGGAGGCTTTGAACACTGAAGCTTTCTTT. This codes for CASSFLQGEALNTEAFF. Looking up the rest from reference TRBV19 and TRBJ1-1 gives the full variable domain: DGGITQSPKYLFRKEGQNVTLSCEQNLNHDAMYWYRQDPGQGLRLIYYSQIVNDFQKGDIAEGYSVSREKKESFPLTVTSAQKNPTAFYLCASSFLQGEALNTEAFFGQGTRLTVV.

The gene calls are TRBV27 and TRBJ2-7, with 9 positions matching TRBD1. This CDR3 has 15 amino acids. The ends lost 4 bases at V and 0 bases at J; junction bases unmatched: 4. CDR1 is MNHEY and CDR2 is SMNVEV in the germline V gene (reference sequence). CDR3 amino acids: CASSSRDRVSYEQYF. In DNA form, the CDR3 reads TGTGCCAGCAGTTCCCGGGACAGGGTCTCCTACGAGCAGTACTTC.

The gene calls are TRBV10-2 and TRBJ2-1, with 8 bases identical to TRBD2. The V gene's germline CDR1 is WSHSY and CDR2 SAAADI. The trim removed 0 bases at V and 9 bases at J, leaving 13 bases unmatched. The CDR3 has 17 residues. In DNA, the CDR3 is TGCGCCAGCAGTGAGTCGGCTACATACGGGGGGGGCGCTGAGCAGTTCTTC. It translates to CASSESATYGGGAEQFF.

V and J are TRBV5-1 and TRBJ2-7; D possibly corresponds to TRBD1 (7 bases). The V end lost 8 bases, the J end lost 3 bases, and 15 bases lay between the germline ends. The CDR3 totals 13 residues. CDR1 and CDR2 from the germline V gene are SGHRS and YFSETQ. CDR3: CASAGQTVYEQYF. The CDR3, as DNA: TGCGCCAGTGCGGGACAGACCGTCTACGAGCAGTACTTC.

V gene TRBV12-5 combines with J gene TRBJ1-2, with 10 bases identical to TRBD1. There are 14 residues in the CDR3. CDR1 is LGHNT, CDR2 FRNRAP, per germline. V lost 6 bases and J lost 4; bases outside the gene matches: 5. CDR3 in amino acids: CASGLTGGGYGYTF. The CDR3 nucleotides read TGTGCTAGTGGGCTGACAGGGGGCGGCTATGGCTACACCTTC.

This clone was counted a few times. The chain employs TRBV30 and TRBJ1-3, with unresolved D. The CDR3 length is 16 residues. V was trimmed by 4 bases and J by 3 bases, leaving 19 bases between them. Germline CDR1 and CDR2: GTSNPN and SVGIG (reference sequence). DNA for the CDR3: TGTGCCTGGACCCCACCCGGACTTAGAGGTGGAAACACCATATATTTT. It specifies CAWTPPGLRGGNTIYF.

This clone was counted once. The rearrangement joins TRBV5-1 to TRBJ2-2; D might be TRBD2 (6 bases). The germline V and J ends were trimmed by 7 bases and 3 bases, with 10 bases remaining between them. Germline lookup yields CDR1 SGHRS and CDR2 YFSETQ. This CDR3 has 13 residues. The CDR3 sequence: CASQRADTGELFF. In DNA form, the CDR3 reads TGCGCCAGCCAGCGGGCAGACACCGGGGAGCTGTTTTTT.

The chain has TRBV18 and TRBJ2-7, with TRBD2 identical over 9 bases. CDR1 is KGHSH and CDR2 is LQKENI in the germline V gene. The CDR3 consists of 15 residues. After removal of 6 bases from V and 5 bases from J, the junction contained 11 bases not matched to a gene. The CDR3 bases are TGTGCCAGCTCGGTGGGGCTAGCGGGAATCCACGAGCAGTACTTC. Its protein product is CASSVGLAGIHEQYF.

The chain combines TRBV15 with TRBJ1-2; weak D call: TRBD1 (5 bases). Germline CDR1 LNHNV, CDR2 YYDKDF (reference sequence). There are 16 residues in the CDR3. Trimming cost V 1 base and J 4 bases, with 16 bases left between them. In nucleotides, the CDR3 is TGTGCCACCAGCAGAGTGGCCAGGGCGCGGGGCTATGGCTACACCTTC. This translates into CATSRVARARGYGYTF.

The chain carries TRBV7-8 and TRBJ2-7; TRBD1 matches 7 bases. The CDR3 spans 14 residues. V was pared by 4 bases and J by 0 bases, with 3 bases of the junction left unmatched. Germline V gene sequence: CDR1 SGHVS, CDR2 FQNEAQ. The CDR3 loop is CASSYRDSSYEQYF. CDR3 sequence (DNA): TGTGCCAGCAGCTACCGGGACAGCTCCTACGAGCAGTACTTC.

The chain employs TRBV6-1 and TRBJ2-7; D is possibly TRBD2 (5 bases). Germline V gene lookup returns CDR1 MNHNS and CDR2 SASEGT. CDR3 length: 15 residues. V dropped 7 bases and J dropped 4 bases, with 20 bases sitting between them. For the CDR3, the DNA is TGTGCCAGCACCTTAAGGACCGGAGGTTTTTACGAGCAGTACTTC. Translation gives CASTLRTGGFYEQYF.

The rearrangement joins TRBV28 to TRBJ1-2, with 9 positions matching TRBD1. The CDR3 runs 16 residues. Germline V gene data show CDR1 as MDHEN and CDR2 as SYDVKM. With V trimmed by 5 bases and J by 4 bases, 11 bases remained unmatched. The CDR3 reads CASSPRQGTGIYGYTF. The CDR3 DNA is TGTGCCAGCAGTCCTCGGCAGGGGACAGGGATCTATGGCTACACCTTC.

The CDR3 region is CASSHMNTEAFF. CDR3 nucleotide sequence: TGTGCCAGCAGCCACATGAACACTGAAGCTTTCTTT. The chain links TRBV7-2 to TRBJ1-1; D gene uncertain. Trimming shortened V by 5 bases and J by 0 bases, and 4 bases separated the two germline ends. The CDR3 length is 12 residues. Germline lookup yields CDR1 SGHTA and CDR2 FQGNSA.

This chain links TRBV6-1 with TRBJ2-1; 7 bases match TRBD2. This CDR3 comprises 14 residues. The ends lost 6 bases at V and 8 bases at J; junction bases unmatched: 10. Germline V gene data show CDR1 as MNHNS and CDR2 as SASEGT. CDR3 region: CASRAVGRGHEQFF. CDR3 in DNA: TGTGCCAGCAGGGCAGTAGGGAGGGGCCATGAGCAGTTCTTC.

This sequence joins TRBV6-8 and TRBJ2-2; perhaps TRBD1 as D (6 bases). This CDR3 has 17 residues. The germline V gene encodes CDR1 MNHGY and CDR2 SAAAGT. V lost 6 bases and J lost 4, with 21 bases in between. The CDR3 sequence is CASSPGQQWPGTGELFF. CDR3 DNA: TGTGCCAGCAGCCCGGGACAACAATGGCCGGGCACCGGGGAGCTGTTTTTT.

The V and J genes are TRBV4-3 and TRBJ1-2; D might be TRBD1 (5 bases). CDR3 length equals 14 residues. Per the germline V gene, CDR1 is LGHNA and CDR2 is YSLEER. V dropped 1 base and J dropped 6 bases, with 12 bases sitting between them. CDR3 sequence: CASSQGGVGDGYTF. The CDR3 nucleotides are TGCGCCAGCAGCCAAGGGGGGGTTGGCGATGGCTACACCTTC.

This chain connects TRBV7-3 to TRBJ2-2; possibly TRBD2 for D (5 bases). The CDR3 is 13 residues long. The germline V gene has CDR1 SGHTA and CDR2 FQGTGA. Trimming shortened V by 5 bases and J by 7 bases, and 11 bases separated the two germline ends. DNA for the CDR3: TGTGCCAGCAGCCAGATACGGGGCGGGGAGCTGTTTTTT. Protein: CASSQIRGGELFF.

CDR3 sequence reads: CASSRARGSNQPQHF. The DNA for the CDR3 is TGTGCCAGTAGTAGAGCCAGGGGGAGCAATCAGCCCCAGCATTTT. The chain couples TRBV19 to TRBJ1-5; 7 bases agree with TRBD1. V gave up 4 bases and J gave up 1 base; unmatched junction bases: 4. Germline CDR1 and CDR2: LNHDA and SQIVND (reference sequence). There are 15 residues in the CDR3.

The CDR3 loop is CAISESGRGQREQYF. The CDR3 bases are TGTGCCATCAGTGAGTCTGGCAGGGGGCAAAGGGAGCAGTACTTC. This chain links TRBV10-3 with TRBJ2-7; 8 bases agree with TRBD1. Germline assignment: CDR1 ENHRY and CDR2 SYGVKD. CDR3 size: 15 residues. V lost 0 bases and J lost 7; bases outside the gene matches: 8.

The V and J genes are TRBV6-1 and TRBJ1-2; 7 nucleotides align to TRBD1. The CDR3 consists of 14 residues. V was clipped by 6 bases and J by 4 bases; unmatched bases: 8. The germline gives CDR1 MNHNS, CDR2 SASEGT. For the CDR3, the DNA is TGTGCCAGCAGAGTGGCGGGGACAGTCTATGGCTACACCTTC. This encodes CASRVAGTVYGYTF.